This TCR beta chain was captured by sequencing in a study of T cells in Graves' hyperthyroidism and ophthalmopathy. This clonotype appeared many times. Diagnosis relied on clinical symptoms, serum thyroxine and TRAb, thyroid ultrasound and orbital computed tomography. There were TCR beta CDR3 regions amplified from RNA transcripts. Using the HTBI primer set, a first-round RT-PCR was run on the TCR CDR3. TCRdb called the multiplex PCR reads again in MiXCR, with one record for every CDR3 protein. The sample lists a few hundred thousand distinct CDR3 sequences, around 15% occurring once. The length of the CDR3 is 12 residues. Trimming took off 5 bases at V and 9 bases at J, with 14 bases between the two ends. Germline V gene data show CDR1 as DFQATT and CDR2 as SNEGSKA (reference sequence).

The sample was blood. The TCR originated in a woman aged 55-70 years with Graves' ophthalmopathy. The J gene is TRBJ2-1, the V gene TRBV20-1; possibly TRBD2 for D (6 bases). CDR3 nucleotide sequence: TGCAGTGCTGAGAAAAGCGGGTTTGAGCAGTTCTTC. Protein: CSAEKSGFEQFF.